This T cell receptor (delta chain) came from a study of gamma-delta chains in newborns, infants, children. Study-level background: Microbial exposure reportedly drives polyclonal innate γδ T cell expansion after birth.

TCRdb fed the reads to CATT. The data contain some 4,100 delta-chain clones, roughly 0.54% of them singletons. Per germline, CDR1 GEAIGNYY and CDR2 EKD. This CDR3 comprises 17 residues. Concerning this clone: A read error is likely here: a far larger clone is one base away. This specimen includes other DNA sequences encoding the same CDR3.

The chain joins TRDV2 to TRDJ3, with 11 bases fitting TRDD3. Sequencing input: blood. This receptor was identified in a child who was a newborn, infant or young child, either healthy, febrile or measles-vaccinated (not recorded which). The CDR3 protein is CACDTLGDTWDTRQMFF. The CDR3 nucleotides read TGTGCCTGTGACACCCTGGGGGATACCTGGGACACCCGGCAGATGTTTTTC.